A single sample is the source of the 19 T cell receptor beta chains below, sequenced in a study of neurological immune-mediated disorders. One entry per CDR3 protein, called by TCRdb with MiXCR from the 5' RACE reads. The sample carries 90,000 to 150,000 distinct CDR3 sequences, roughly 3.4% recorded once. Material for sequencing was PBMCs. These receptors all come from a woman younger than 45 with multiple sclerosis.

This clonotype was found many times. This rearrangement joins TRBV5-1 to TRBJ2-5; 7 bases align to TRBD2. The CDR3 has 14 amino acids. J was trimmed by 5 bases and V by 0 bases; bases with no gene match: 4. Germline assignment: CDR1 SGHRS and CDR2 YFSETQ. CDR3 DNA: TGCGCCAGCAGCTTGGGACTAGCTCGGGAGACCCAGTACTTC. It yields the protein CASSLGLARETQYF.

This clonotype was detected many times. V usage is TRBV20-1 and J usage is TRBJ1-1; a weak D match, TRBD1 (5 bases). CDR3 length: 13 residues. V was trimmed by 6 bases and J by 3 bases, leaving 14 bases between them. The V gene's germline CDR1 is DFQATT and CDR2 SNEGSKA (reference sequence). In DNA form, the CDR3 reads TGCAGTGCGAGGGGCCAAGCGGACACTGAAGCTTTCTTT. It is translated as CSARGQADTEAFF.

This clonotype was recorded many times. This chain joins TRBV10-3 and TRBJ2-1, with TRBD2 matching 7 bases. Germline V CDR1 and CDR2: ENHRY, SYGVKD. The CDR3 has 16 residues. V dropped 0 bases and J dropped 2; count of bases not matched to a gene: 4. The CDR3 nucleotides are TGTGCCATCAGTGAGTCGATACTAGCGCCCTACAATGAGCAGTTCTTC. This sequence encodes CAISESILAPYNEQFF.

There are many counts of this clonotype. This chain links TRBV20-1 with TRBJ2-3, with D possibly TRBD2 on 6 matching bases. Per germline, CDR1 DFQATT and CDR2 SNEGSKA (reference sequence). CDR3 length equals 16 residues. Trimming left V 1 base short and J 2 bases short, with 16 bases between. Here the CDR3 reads CSARGTSPKSTDTQYF. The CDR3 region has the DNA TGCAGTGCTAGAGGAACTAGCCCTAAGTCCACAGATACGCAGTATTTT.

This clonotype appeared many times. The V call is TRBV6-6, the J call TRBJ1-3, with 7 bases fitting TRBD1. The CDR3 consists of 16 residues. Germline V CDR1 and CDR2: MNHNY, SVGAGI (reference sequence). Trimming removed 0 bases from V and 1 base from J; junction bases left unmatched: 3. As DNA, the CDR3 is TGTGCCAGCAGTTACTCCGAGGGGGCATCTGGAAACACCATATATTTT. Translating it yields CASSYSEGASGNTIYF.

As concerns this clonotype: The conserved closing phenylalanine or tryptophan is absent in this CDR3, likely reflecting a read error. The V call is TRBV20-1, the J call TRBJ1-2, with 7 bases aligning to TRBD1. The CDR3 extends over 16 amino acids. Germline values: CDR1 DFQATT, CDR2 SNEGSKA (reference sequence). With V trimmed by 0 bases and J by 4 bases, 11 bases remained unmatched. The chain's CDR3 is CSARDSGTAPGYGYTN. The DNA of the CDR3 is TGCAGTGCTAGAGATTCTGGGACAGCTCCTGGCTATGGCTACACCAAC.

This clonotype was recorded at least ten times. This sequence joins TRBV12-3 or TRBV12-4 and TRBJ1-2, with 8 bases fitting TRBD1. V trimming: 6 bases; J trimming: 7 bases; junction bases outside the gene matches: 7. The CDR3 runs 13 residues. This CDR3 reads CASRGQGPAGYTF. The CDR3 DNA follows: TGTGCCAGCAGAGGACAGGGCCCCGCTGGCTACACCTTC.

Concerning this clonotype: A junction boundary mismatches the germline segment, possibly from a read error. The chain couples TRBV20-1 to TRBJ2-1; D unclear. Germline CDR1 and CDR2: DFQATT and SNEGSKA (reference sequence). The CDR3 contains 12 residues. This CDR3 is CSARDSPNAQFF. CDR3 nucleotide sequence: TGCAGTGCTAGAGATAGCCCCAATGCGCAGTTCTTC.

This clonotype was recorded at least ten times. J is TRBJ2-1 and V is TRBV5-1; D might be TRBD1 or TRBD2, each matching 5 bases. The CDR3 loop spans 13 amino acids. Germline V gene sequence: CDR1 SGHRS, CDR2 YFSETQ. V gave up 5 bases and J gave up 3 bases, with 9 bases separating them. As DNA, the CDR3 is TGCGCCAGCAGGGGGGATGACTACAATGAGCAGTTCTTC. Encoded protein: CASRGDDYNEQFF.

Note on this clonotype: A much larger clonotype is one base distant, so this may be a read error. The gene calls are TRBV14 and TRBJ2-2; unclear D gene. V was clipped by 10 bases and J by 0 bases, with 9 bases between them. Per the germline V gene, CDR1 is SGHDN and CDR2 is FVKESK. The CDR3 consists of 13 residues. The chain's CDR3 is CANSEANTGELFF. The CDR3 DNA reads TGTGCCAACTCCGAGGCGAACACCGGGGAGCTGTTTTTT. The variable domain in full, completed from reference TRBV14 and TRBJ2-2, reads EAGVTQFPSHSVIEKGQTVTLRCDPISGHDNLYWYRRVMGKEIKFLLHFVKESKQDESGMPNNRFLAERTGGTYSTLKVQPAELEDSGVYFCANSEANTGELFFGEGSRLTVL.

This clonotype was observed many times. The CDR3 loop is CSARIAGLGEAFF. The CDR3 bases are TGCAGTGCTAGAATCGCGGGATTAGGTGAAGCTTTCTTT. The V and J genes are TRBV20-1 and TRBJ1-1; D unclear. Germline CDR1 is DFQATT and CDR2 is SNEGSKA (reference sequence). The CDR3 covers 13 residues. V was trimmed by 2 bases and J by 7 bases, leaving 14 bases between them.

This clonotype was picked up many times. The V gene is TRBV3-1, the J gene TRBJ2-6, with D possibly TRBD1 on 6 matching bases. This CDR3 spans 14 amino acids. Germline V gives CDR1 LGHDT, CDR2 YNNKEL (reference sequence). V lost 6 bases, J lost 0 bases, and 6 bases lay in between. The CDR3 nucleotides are TGTGCCAGCAGGGGGGCCTCTGGGGCCAACGTCCTGACTTTC. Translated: CASRGASGANVLTF.

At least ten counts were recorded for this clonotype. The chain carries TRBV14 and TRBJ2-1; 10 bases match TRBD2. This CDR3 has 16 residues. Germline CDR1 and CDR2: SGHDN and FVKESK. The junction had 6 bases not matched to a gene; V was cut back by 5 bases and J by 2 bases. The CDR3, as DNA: TGTGCCAGCAGCGACCCGGGACTAGCGACCTACAATGAGCAGTTCTTC. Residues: CASSDPGLATYNEQFF. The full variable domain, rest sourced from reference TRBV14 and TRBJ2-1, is EAGVTQFPSHSVIEKGQTVTLRCDPISGHDNLYWYRRVMGKEIKFLLHFVKESKQDESGMPNNRFLAERTGGTYSTLKVQPAELEDSGVYFCASSDPGLATYNEQFFGPGTRLTVL.

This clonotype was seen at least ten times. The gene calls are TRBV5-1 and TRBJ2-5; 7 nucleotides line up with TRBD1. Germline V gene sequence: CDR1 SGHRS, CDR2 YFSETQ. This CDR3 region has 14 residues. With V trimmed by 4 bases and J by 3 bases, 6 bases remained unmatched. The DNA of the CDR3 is TGCGCCAGCAGCCCGGAGACAGGGAAAGAGACCCAGTACTTC. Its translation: CASSPETGKETQYF.

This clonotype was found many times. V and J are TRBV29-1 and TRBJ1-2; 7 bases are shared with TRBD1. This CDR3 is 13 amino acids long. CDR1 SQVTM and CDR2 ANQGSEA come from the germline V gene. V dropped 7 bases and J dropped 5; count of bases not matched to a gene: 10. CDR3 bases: TGCAGCGCCGACCAGGGGACAGCGTATGGCTACACCTTC. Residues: CSADQGTAYGYTF.

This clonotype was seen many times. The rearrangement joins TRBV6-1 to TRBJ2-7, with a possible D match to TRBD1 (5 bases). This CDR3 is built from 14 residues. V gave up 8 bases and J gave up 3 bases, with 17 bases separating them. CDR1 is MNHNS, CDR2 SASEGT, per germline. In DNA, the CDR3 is TGTGCCAGCCAAAGGTCGGACAACTTCTACGAGCAGTACTTC. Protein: CASQRSDNFYEQYF.

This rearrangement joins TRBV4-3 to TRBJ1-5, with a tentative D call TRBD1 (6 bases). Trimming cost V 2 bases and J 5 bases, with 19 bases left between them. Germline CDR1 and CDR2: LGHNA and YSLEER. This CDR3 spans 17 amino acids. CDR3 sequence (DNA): TGCGCCAGCAGCCAATACTTGGACAGAGACTCATATCAGCCCCAGCATTTT. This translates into CASSQYLDRDSYQPQHF.

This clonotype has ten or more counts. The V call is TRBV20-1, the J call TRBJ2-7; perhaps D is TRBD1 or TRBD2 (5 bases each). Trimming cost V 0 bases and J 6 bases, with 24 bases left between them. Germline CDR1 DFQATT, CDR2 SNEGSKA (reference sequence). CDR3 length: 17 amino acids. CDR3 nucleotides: TGCAGTGCTAGAGAAGTTACTTCCGGGACGGCGGTCTCCGAGCAGTACTTC. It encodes CSAREVTSGTAVSEQYF.

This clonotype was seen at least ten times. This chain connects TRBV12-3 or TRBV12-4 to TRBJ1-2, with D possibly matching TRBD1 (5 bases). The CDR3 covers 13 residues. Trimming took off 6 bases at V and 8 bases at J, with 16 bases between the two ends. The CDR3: CASSSGRASGYTF. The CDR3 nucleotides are TGTGCCAGCAGCTCGGGCAGGGCTTCCGGCTACACCTTC.